This T cell receptor beta chain was sequenced in a study of vaccination effects on CD4 cells after COVID-19. Overall study results and limits: Late post-vaccination samples showed marked contraction of infection- and vaccine-induced clones.

V gave up 0 bases and J gave up 9 bases, with 20 bases separating them. CDR1 is SGHTA, CDR2 FQGNSA, per germline. The CDR3 has 16 residues. The protocol was immunoSEQ multiplex PCR, while the TCRdb copy is restricted to in-frame clones and leaves out a portion. The sample shows 40,000 or so clones, around 80% of them seen only once. Concerning this clone itself: Antigen unknown.

Antigen-specific CD4+ T cell clonotypes were called by their expansion after viral peptide-pool culture in ViraFEST. Subsequent to less than twelve days of culture, CD4+ T cells were isolated. The person was diagnosed with PCR-confirmed SARS-CoV-2 infection between March and December 2020. In culture with 8 to 10 IU/ml IL-2 and 9 to 10 ug/ml peptides, PBMC were grown at a few million per well. Sequencing used CD4+ T cells from PBMCs cultured with a peptide pool, obtained before COVID-19 vaccination. The J gene is TRBJ2-5, the V gene TRBV7-2; TRBD2 is a possible D gene (6 bases). The clonotype comes from a human donor who had a prior SARS-CoV-2 infection. The CDR3 protein is CASSLAYSGGAPAQYF. For the CDR3, the DNA is TGTGCCAGCAGCTTAGCTTATAGCGGAGGGGCGCCGGCCCAGTACTTC.